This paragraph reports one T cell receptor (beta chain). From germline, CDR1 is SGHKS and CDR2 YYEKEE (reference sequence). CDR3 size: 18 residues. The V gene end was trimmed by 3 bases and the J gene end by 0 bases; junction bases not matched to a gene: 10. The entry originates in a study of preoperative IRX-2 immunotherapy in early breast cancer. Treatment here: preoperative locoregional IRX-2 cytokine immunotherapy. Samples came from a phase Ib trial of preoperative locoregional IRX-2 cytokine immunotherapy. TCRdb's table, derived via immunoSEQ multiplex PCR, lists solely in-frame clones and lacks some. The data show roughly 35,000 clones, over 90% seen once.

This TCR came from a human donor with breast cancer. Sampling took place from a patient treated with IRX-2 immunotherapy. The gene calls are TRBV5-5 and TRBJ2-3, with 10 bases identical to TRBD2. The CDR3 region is CASSWTGLAEPSTDTQYF. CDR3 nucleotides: TGTGCCAGCAGCTGGACCGGACTAGCGGAGCCCAGCACAGATACGCAGTATTTT.